This T cell receptor (beta chain) was retrieved from a study of blood T cell repertoires in COVID-19. Clones were read by immunoSEQ multiplex PCR, and TCRdb kept only the in-frame ones, dropping some. The data hold about 220,000 clones, with about nine tenths observed a single time. The receptor was isolated from a woman aged 40 to 49 with acute COVID-19. Sequencing input: PBMCs or T cells enriched from blood (not recorded which).

The CDR3 is CASSLGGPGDTQYF. The DNA for the CDR3 is TGTGCCAGCAGTTTAGGAGGGCCTGGGGATACGCAGTATTTT. This sequence joins TRBV27 and TRBJ2-3; TRBD2 is a possible D gene (6 bases). Germline V CDR1 and CDR2: MNHEY, SMNVEV (reference sequence). Between the trimmed V and J ends, which lost 2 bases and 6 bases, there was a span of 12 bases. This CDR3 spans 14 amino acids.